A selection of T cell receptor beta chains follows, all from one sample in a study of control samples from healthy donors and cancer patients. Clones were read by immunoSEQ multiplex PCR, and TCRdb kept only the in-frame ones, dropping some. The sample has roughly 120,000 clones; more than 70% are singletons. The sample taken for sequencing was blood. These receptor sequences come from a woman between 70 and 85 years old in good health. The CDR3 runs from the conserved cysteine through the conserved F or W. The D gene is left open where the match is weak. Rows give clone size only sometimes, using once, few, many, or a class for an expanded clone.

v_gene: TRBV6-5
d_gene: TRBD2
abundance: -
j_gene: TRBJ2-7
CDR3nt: TGTGCCAGCAGTTCGCCGGGACTAGCGGGGGTAGAGCAGTACTTC
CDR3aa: CASSSPGLAGVEQYF

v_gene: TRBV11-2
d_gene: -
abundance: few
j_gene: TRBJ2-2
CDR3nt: TGTGCCAGCAGCTTGGGAAGACAGGAGGGCGGGGAGCTGTTTTTT
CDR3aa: CASSLGRQEGGELFF

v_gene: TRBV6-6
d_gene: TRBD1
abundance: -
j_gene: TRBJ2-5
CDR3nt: TGTGCCAGCGCCCTAGGGACAGCTCAAGAGACCCAGTACTTC
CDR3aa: CASALGTAQETQYF

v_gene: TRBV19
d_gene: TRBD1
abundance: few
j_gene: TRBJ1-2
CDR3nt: TGTGCCACCCGCCCGGGACAGGGGACCCTTAACTATGGCTACACCTTC
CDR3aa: CATRPGQGTLNYGYTF

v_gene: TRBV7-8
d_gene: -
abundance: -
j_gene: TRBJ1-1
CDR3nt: TGTGCCAGCAGCTTGTCAGGGGTTGCTGAAGCTTTCTTT
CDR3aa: CASSLSGVAEAFF

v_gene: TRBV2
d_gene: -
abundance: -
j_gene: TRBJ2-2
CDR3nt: TGTGCCAGCAGGGCTAGCTATGTCGGGGAGCTGTTTTTT
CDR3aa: CASRASYVGELFF

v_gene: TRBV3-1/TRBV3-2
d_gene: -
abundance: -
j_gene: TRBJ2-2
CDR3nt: TGTGCCAGCAGCCCGATTTCAGGCGGGAACACCGGGGAGCTGTTTTTT
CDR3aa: CASSPISGGNTGELFF

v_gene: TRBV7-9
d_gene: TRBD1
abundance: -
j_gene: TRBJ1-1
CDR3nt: TGTGCCAGCAGCTCGACAGGGGAGGTCACTGAAGCTTTCTTT
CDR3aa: CASSSTGEVTEAFF

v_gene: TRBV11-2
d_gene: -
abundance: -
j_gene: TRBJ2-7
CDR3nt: TGTGCCAGCAGCACCTGGGGCTCCTACGAGCAGTACTTC
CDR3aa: CASSTWGSYEQYF

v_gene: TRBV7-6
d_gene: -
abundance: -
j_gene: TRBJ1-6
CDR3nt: TGTGCCAGCAGTCTCCAGGGCAGGGCAGGGAATTCACCCCTCCACTTT
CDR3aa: CASSLQGRAGNSPLHF

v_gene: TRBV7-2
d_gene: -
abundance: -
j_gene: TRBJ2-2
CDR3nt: TGTGCCAGCAGCTTAAGGGGCCTGAACACCGGGGAGCTGTTTTTT
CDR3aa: CASSLRGLNTGELFF

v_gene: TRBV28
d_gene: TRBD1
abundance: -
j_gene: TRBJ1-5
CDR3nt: TGTGCCAGCAGTCTACACGGGACAGGGGCAAATCAGCCCCAGCATTTT
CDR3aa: CASSLHGTGANQPQHF

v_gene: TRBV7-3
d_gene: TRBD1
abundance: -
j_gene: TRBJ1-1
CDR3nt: TGTGCCAGCAGTCCAGGGGGCACTGAAGCTTTCTTT
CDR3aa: CASSPGGTEAFF

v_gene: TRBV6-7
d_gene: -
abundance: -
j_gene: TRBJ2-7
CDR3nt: TGTGCCAGCAGTTACGGCTCAGGGGCCTACGAGCAGTACTTC
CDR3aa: CASSYGSGAYEQYF

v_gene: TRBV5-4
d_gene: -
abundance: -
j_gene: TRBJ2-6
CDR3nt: TGTGCCAGCAGCCCCCGACAGGACCTCTCTGGGGCCAACGTCCTGACTTTC
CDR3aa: CASSPRQDLSGANVLTF

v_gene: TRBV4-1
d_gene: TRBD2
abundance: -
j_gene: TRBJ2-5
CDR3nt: TGCGCCAGCAGCCCAGGACTAGCGGGGGCGGGGGAGACCCAGTACTTC
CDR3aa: CASSPGLAGAGETQYF

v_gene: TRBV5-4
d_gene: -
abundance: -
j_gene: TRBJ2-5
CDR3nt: TGTGCCAGCAGCAACGGACTATTAGAGACCCAGTACTTC
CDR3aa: CASSNGLLETQYF

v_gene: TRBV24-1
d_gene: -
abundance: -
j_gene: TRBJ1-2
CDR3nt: TGTGCCACCAGTGATTTTTGGGGCGGCTACACCTTC
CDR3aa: CATSDFWGGYTF

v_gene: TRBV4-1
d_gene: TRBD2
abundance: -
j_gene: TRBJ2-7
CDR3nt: TGCGCCAGCAGCCAAGAAGGCTTGGTGGCTAGCGGGGGGCGGGCCGCCTACGAGCAGTACTTC
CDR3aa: CASSQEGLVASGGRAAYEQYF

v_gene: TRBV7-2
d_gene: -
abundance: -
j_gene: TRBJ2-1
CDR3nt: TGTGCCAGCAGCCTCTCTTATTGGGATGAGCAGTTCTTC
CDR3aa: CASSLSYWDEQFF

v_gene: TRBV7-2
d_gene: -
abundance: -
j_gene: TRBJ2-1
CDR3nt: TGTGCCAGCAGCTTATTCGGCAATGAGCAGTTCTTC
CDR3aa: CASSLFGNEQFF

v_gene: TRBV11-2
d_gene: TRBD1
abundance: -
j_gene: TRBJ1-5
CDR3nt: TGTGCCAGCAGCCCACTCGGGGACAGGGATGGGGCTCAGCCCCAGCATTTT
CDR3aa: CASSPLGDRDGAQPQHF